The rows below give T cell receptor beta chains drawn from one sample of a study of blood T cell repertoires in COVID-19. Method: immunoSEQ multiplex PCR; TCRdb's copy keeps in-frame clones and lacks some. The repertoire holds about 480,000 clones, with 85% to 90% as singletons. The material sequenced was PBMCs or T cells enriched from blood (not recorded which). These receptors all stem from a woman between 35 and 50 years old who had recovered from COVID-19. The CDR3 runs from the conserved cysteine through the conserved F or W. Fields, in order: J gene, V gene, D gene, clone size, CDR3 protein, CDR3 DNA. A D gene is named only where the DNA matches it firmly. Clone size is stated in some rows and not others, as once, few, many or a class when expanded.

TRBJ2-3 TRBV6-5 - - CASSHREFSTDTQYF TGTGCCAGCAGTCACCGGGAGTTTAGCACAGATACGCAGTATTTT
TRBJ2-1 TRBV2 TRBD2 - CASSDREAVYNEQFF TGTGCCAGCAGTGACCGGGAGGCGGTCTACAATGAGCAGTTCTTC
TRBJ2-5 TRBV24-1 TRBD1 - CATSDPSPRDRAQETQYF TGTGCCACCAGTGACCCCTCTCCCCGTGACAGGGCCCAAGAGACCCAGTACTTC
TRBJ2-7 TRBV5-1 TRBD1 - CASKKDRGEEQYF TGCGCCAGCAAAAAGGACAGGGGCGAGGAGCAGTACTTC
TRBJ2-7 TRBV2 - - CASFGGINYEQYF TGTGCCAGTTTCGGGGGTATTAACTACGAGCAGTACTTC
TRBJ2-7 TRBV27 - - CASSSGGHYEQYF TGTGCCAGCAGTTCCGGAGGTCACTACGAGCAGTACTTC
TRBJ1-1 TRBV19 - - CASLQGKGTEAFF TGTGCCAGTTTACAGGGTAAGGGCACTGAAGCTTTCTTT
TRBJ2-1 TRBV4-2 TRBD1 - CASSPQGASYNEQFF TGTGCCAGCAGCCCACAGGGGGCCTCCTACAATGAGCAGTTCTTC
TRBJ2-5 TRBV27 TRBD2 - CASSPLAGAQETQYF TGTGCCAGCAGTCCGTTAGCGGGAGCTCAAGAGACCCAGTACTTC
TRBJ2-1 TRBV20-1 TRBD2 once CSASRTSGNDEQFF TGCAGTGCTAGTCGGACTAGCGGGAACGATGAGCAGTTCTTC
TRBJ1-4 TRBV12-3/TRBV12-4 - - CASLGGANEKLFF TGTGCCAGCTTAGGAGGGGCTAATGAAAAACTGTTTTTT
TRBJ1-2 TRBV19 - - CASSIETGLGGYTF TGTGCCAGTAGTATAGAAACAGGTCTGGGGGGCTACACCTTC
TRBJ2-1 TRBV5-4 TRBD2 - CASSLASSGRSEQFF TGTGCCAGCAGCTTGGCGTCTAGCGGGAGGAGTGAGCAGTTCTTC
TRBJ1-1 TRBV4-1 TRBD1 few CASSQVGQVRNTEAFF TGCGCCAGCAGCCAAGTGGGACAGGTACGGAACACTGAAGCTTTCTTT
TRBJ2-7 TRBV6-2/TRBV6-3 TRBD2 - CASSYRTSPFDEQYF TGTGCCAGCAGTTACAGGACTAGCCCTTTTGACGAGCAGTACTTC
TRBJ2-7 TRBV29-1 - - CSVDAPEAWASGVDF TGCAGCGTTGATGCACCGGAGGCTTGGGCGTCGGGGGTCGACTTC
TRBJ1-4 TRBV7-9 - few CASSTGQMSEKLFF TGTGCCAGCAGCACAGGACAGATGAGCGAAAAACTGTTTTTT
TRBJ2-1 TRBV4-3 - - CASSQDGTNPYNEQFF TGCGCCAGCAGCCAAGATGGCACTAACCCGTACAATGAGCAGTTCTTC
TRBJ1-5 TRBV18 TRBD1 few CASSPGTGEISPQHF TGTGCCAGCTCACCAGGGACAGGGGAGATATCGCCCCAGCATTTT
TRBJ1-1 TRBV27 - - CASSLSTGGNTEAFF TGTGCCAGCAGTTTATCGACGGGGGGGAACACTGAAGCTTTCTTT
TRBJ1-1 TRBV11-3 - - CASSLGYTNTEAFF TGTGCCAGCAGCTTAGGTTACACGAACACTGAAGCTTTCTTT
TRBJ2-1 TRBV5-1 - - CASSLTVAFNEQFF TGCGCCAGCAGCTTAACGGTAGCGTTCAATGAGCAGTTCTTC
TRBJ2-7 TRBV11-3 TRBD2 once CASRPNQARGTYEQYF TGTGCCAGCAGACCTAACCAGGCGCGGGGGACCTACGAGCAGTACTTC
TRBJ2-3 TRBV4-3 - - CASSQEPSPTSTDTQYF TGCGCCAGCAGCCAAGAACCTAGCCCAACTAGCACAGATACGCAGTATTTT
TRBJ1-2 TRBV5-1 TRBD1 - CASSQGTGEGGYTF TGCGCCAGCAGCCAGGGGACAGGGGAAGGCGGCTACACCTTC
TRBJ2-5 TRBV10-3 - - CAISVTIFQETQYF TGTGCCATCAGTGTGACTATCTTCCAAGAGACCCAGTACTTC